The 25 T cell receptor beta chains listed next were all sequenced from one sample in a study of blood T cells in healthy people across ages. It was with a sample-barcoded 5' primer and a J-beta primer mix that a second PCR of roughly 6 to 12 cycles was run. Via MiXCR, TCRdb re-called the 5' RACE reads, giving one row per CDR3 protein. The table lists almost 1 million distinct CDR3 sequences, around 54% of them singletons, with roughly 23% in the top ten. The sequencing sample was made of blood. All receptors come from a woman aged 55-69 years in good health.

The chain is built from TRBV3-1 and TRBJ2-5; TRBD1 aligns across 8 bases. V was clipped by 7 bases and J by 5 bases; unmatched bases: 3. From germline, CDR1 is LGHDT and CDR2 YNNKEL (reference sequence). The CDR3 sequence is 12 residues long. The CDR3 is CASMDRVETQYF. Here the CDR3 DNA reads TGTGCCAGCATGGACAGGGTGGAGACCCAGTACTTC.

The J gene is TRBJ2-3, the V gene TRBV20-1; D is unresolved. Per the germline V gene, CDR1 is DFQATT and CDR2 is SNEGSKA (reference sequence). The V end lost 4 bases, the J end lost 14 bases, and 19 bases lay between the germline ends. The CDR3 consists of 12 residues. The CDR3 DNA reads as TGCAGTGCTAAAGTGGAGCACAGATACGCGTATTTT. Amino acid sequence: CSAKVEHRYAYF.

The gene calls are TRBV15 and TRBJ2-7, with D perhaps matching TRBD2 (6 bases). The V gene's germline CDR1 is LNHNV and CDR2 YYDKDF (reference sequence). Trimming stripped 7 bases from V and 4 bases from J, with 17 bases between. CDR3 length: 14 amino acids. This CDR3 reads CATTLGGDRYEQYF. Written as DNA, the CDR3 is TGTGCCACCACCTTGGGGGGTGATCGGTACGAGCAGTACTTC.

The chain couples TRBV12-3 or TRBV12-4 to TRBJ2-5; D is uncertain. V dropped 5 bases and J dropped 3 bases, with 16 bases sitting between them. This CDR3 region has 15 residues. The CDR3 reads CASSPRTKSEETQYF. The CDR3 DNA reads as TGTGCCAGCAGTCCTCGGACCAAATCGGAAGAGACCCAGTACTTC.

The chain joins TRBV7-9 to TRBJ2-1; 10 bases align to TRBD2. This CDR3 is built from 15 residues. Germline assignment: CDR1 SEHNR and CDR2 FQNEAQ (reference sequence). After removal of 5 bases from V and 5 bases from J, the junction contained 6 bases not matched to a gene. CDR3 nucleotide sequence: TGTGCCAGCAGCGCCTCTAGCGGGAGCCACAATGAGCAGTTCTTC. Translation gives CASSASSGSHNEQFF.

The chain carries TRBV10-3 and TRBJ2-7; the match to TRBD1 covers 9 bases. Germline CDR1 and CDR2: ENHRY and SYGVKD. The CDR3 spans 15 residues. V shed 4 bases and J 3 bases; nucleotides not matched to a gene: 7. The chain's CDR3 is CAISGLGTGIYEQYF. The CDR3 DNA follows: TGTGCCATCAGTGGTCTCGGGACAGGGATCTACGAGCAGTACTTC.

The chain is built from TRBV5-1 and TRBJ2-1; 13 bases agree with TRBD2. V shed 1 base and J 8 bases; nucleotides not matched to a gene: 6. This CDR3 spans 16 amino acids. Looked up from germline, CDR1 is SGHRS and CDR2 is YFSETQ. CDR3 sequence reads: CASSLRWTSGSHEQFF. In DNA form, the CDR3 reads TGCGCCAGCAGCTTGCGATGGACTAGCGGGAGCCATGAGCAGTTCTTC.

The V and J genes are TRBV7-2 and TRBJ2-7, with 7 bases fitting TRBD1. Germline V gene data show CDR1 as SGHTA and CDR2 as FQGNSA. Germline trimming cut 5 bases from V and 3 bases from J; bases unmatched to any gene: 4. The CDR3 sequence is 13 residues long. The CDR3 protein is CASSTWTGYEQYF. The DNA of the CDR3 is TGTGCCAGCAGCACCTGGACAGGCTACGAGCAGTACTTC.

V is TRBV15 and J is TRBJ2-1; D is unresolved. Germline values: CDR1 LNHNV, CDR2 YYDKDF (reference sequence). V was trimmed by 1 base and J by 4 bases, leaving 8 bases between them. The CDR3 consists of 14 residues. The CDR3 region has the DNA TGTGCCACCAGCAGAGCCACCGAGTACAATGAGCAGTTCTTC. It is translated as CATSRATEYNEQFF.

The chain employs TRBV18 and TRBJ2-4; TRBD1 matches at 9 bases. This CDR3 has 14 residues. CDR1 KGHSH and CDR2 LQKENI come from the germline V gene. Trimming took 3 bases from V and 6 from J; bases not matched to a gene: 3. The CDR3, as DNA: TGTGCCAGCTCACCCGGGACAGGGATAAACATTCAGTACTTC. Its translation: CASSPGTGINIQYF.

The V call is TRBV27, the J call TRBJ2-1; tentative D call: TRBD1 (6 bases). Deletions cut 1 base from V and 9 bases from J, with 13 bases between. From germline, CDR1 is MNHEY and CDR2 SMNVEV (reference sequence). The CDR3 runs to 14 residues. The CDR3 sequence is CASSLLAEGGEQFF. The CDR3 bases are TGTGCCAGCAGTTTATTGGCGGAAGGGGGTGAGCAGTTCTTC.

With respect to this clonotype: This clone may be a read error of a much larger clone one base away. The chain carries TRBV27 and TRBJ2-1; 9 positions agree with TRBD1. From germline, CDR1 is MNHEY and CDR2 SMNVEV (reference sequence). The CDR3 spans 15 residues. The ends lost 4 bases at V and 2 bases at J; junction bases unmatched: 3. CDR3 nucleotides: TGTGCCAGCAGTTCCGGGACAGGGCCCTACAATGAGCAGTTCTTC. Amino acid sequence: CASSSGTGPYNEQFF.

J is TRBJ1-6 and V is TRBV11-2, with D tentatively TRBD1 (5 bases). Germline lookup yields CDR1 SGHAT and CDR2 FQNNGV. With 1 base removed from V and 9 bases from J, the gap between germline ends came to 13 bases. This CDR3 spans 15 amino acids. CDR3 in DNA: TGTGCCAGCAGCTTAGGCGGGGGTGGTAGTTCACCCCTCCACTTT. Amino acids: CASSLGGGGSSPLHF.

The V gene is TRBV7-6, the J gene TRBJ2-3; the match to TRBD1 covers 8 bases. Germline V CDR1 and CDR2: SGHVS, FNYEAQ. V was pared by 1 base and J by 1 base, with 7 bases of the junction left unmatched. The CDR3 extends over 17 amino acids. Written as DNA, the CDR3 is TGTGCCAGCAGCTTAGGGTACGCGACAGGGGGCACAGATACGCAGTATTTT. It yields the protein CASSLGYATGGTDTQYF.

The genes are TRBV20-1 and TRBJ2-5; no clear D gene. The end of the DNA fits TRBJ2-7 better, so the J call may be wrong. The CDR3 contains 11 residues. Germline lookup yields CDR1 DFQATT and CDR2 SNEGSKA (reference sequence). The CDR3 here is CRASATYEQYF. CDR3 DNA: TGCAGGGCCTCTGCGACCTACGAGCAGTACTTC.

Only a few counts were recorded for this clonotype. CDR3 region: CASSPFGSGPRKETQYF. The CDR3 bases are TGTGCCAGCAGCCCTTTCGGGTCGGGCCCGCGCAAAGAGACCCAGTACTTC. The chain joins TRBV5-8 to TRBJ2-7, with D hard to call. The J call may be mistaken, given a closer DNA end match to TRBJ2-5. Germline assignment: CDR1 SGHTS and CDR2 YDEGEE. This CDR3 is built from 17 residues.

The V and J genes are TRBV20-1 and TRBJ2-5, with 8 bases identical to TRBD1. CDR1 DFQATT and CDR2 SNEGSKA come from the germline V gene (reference sequence). J lost 4 bases, V lost 3 bases, and 1 base had no gene match. The CDR3 loop spans 12 amino acids. CDR3 protein: CSARGTGETQYF. CDR3 sequence (DNA): TGCAGTGCTAGGGGGACAGGAGAGACCCAGTACTTC.

In regard to this clonotype: A junction end diverges from the germline sequence, so it may reflect a read error. The chain combines TRBV12-3 or TRBV12-4 with TRBJ2-3; D unresolved. The CDR3 loop spans 12 amino acids. The CDR3 spells CASRLRADTEYF. In nucleotides, the CDR3 is TGTGCCAGCAGACTTAGAGCAGATACGGAATATTTC.

This chain joins TRBV13 and TRBJ2-7; D tentatively reads TRBD1 or TRBD2 (5 bases each). The better agreement between TRBJ2-5 and the DNA end casts doubt on the J call. CDR3 size: 15 residues. Per germline, CDR1 PRHDT and CDR2 FYEKMQ (reference sequence). The CDR3 protein is CASSPRDPRKETQYF. CDR3 nucleotide sequence: TGTGCCAGCAGCCCTAGGGACCCAAGGAAGGAGACCCAGTACTTC.

The chain couples TRBV12-3 or TRBV12-4 to TRBJ2-5; the match to TRBD1 covers 8 bases. J gave up 13 bases and V 5 bases, and 18 bases lay outside the gene matches. The CDR3 has 15 amino acids. The CDR3 nucleotides read TGTGCCAGCAGTCCGCTAGGACAGGGTCGGAACGAGCGGTACTTC. It translates to CASSPLGQGRNERYF.

The chain couples TRBV20-1 to TRBJ1-2; 8 bases are shared with TRBD1. Per the germline V gene, CDR1 is DFQATT and CDR2 is SNEGSKA (reference sequence). CDR3 length equals 14 residues. The V segment lost 5 bases and the J segment 5 bases; nucleotides outside the gene matches: 10. The CDR3 here is CSALARTGRYGYTF. DNA for the CDR3: TGCAGTGCTTTAGCCAGGACAGGGAGGTATGGCTACACCTTC.

This clonotype occurred a few times. The chain uses TRBV12-3 or TRBV12-4 and TRBJ2-3, with TRBD1 matching over 8 bases. CDR3 length: 16 amino acids. V shed 4 bases, J shed 0 bases, and the junction held 6 bases outside the gene matches. CDR3 sequence reads: CASSWYRGASTDTQYF. The CDR3 region has the DNA TGTGCCAGCAGTTGGTACAGGGGGGCTAGCACAGATACGCAGTATTTT.

J is TRBJ2-5 and V is TRBV15, with a possible D match to TRBD2 (6 bases). V lost 5 bases to trimming and J lost 5 bases, with 24 bases between them. Germline V lookup: CDR1 LNHNV, CDR2 YYDKDF (reference sequence). The CDR3 covers 17 residues. CDR3 DNA sequence: TGTGCCACCAGCTCGCGGAAGCTAGGGAGGAGTGGGGAGACCCAGTACTTC. Translated: CATSSRKLGRSGETQYF.

J is TRBJ2-7 and V is TRBV5-1; 10 bases line up with TRBD1. The CDR3 totals 16 residues. The germline V gene encodes CDR1 SGHRS and CDR2 YFSETQ. Trimming removed 0 bases from V and 3 bases from J; junction bases left unmatched: 6. CDR3 nucleotide sequence: TGCGCCAGCAGCTTGGCCTTTGGACAGGGGGTCTACGAGCAGTACTTC. Protein product: CASSLAFGQGVYEQYF.

This clonotype was detected only a few times. This chain links TRBV5-1 with TRBJ1-4; D is possibly TRBD1 (5 bases). V shed 4 bases and J shed 0 bases, with 22 bases lying between them. Germline CDR1 reads SGHRS; CDR2 reads YFSETQ. This CDR3 contains 19 residues. CDR3 protein: CASSPARAGFTTTNEKLFF. For the CDR3, the DNA is TGCGCCAGCAGCCCGGCCAGGGCTGGTTTCACAACAACTAATGAAAAACTGTTTTTT.